This T cell receptor (beta chain) was profiled in a study of cytomegalovirus exposure and HLA in healthy donors. Regarding the study as a whole: Whilst most TCR sequences proved rare, a subset of public TCRs occurred across many donors. In a later analysis, TCR beta V- and J-gene trimming was associated with a missense DCLRE1C variant.

13 Jbeta primers and 60 Vbeta primers were used for the PCR. Clones were read by immunoSEQ multiplex PCR, and TCRdb kept only the in-frame ones, dropping some. The sample has some 110,000 clones, about three fifths seen once. Trimming took off 3 bases at V and 4 bases at J, with 6 bases between the two ends. From germline, CDR1 is SGHDN and CDR2 FVKESK. The CDR3 contains 13 residues. As concerns this clone: The antigen is unknown.

The TCR sequence derives from a middle-aged woman in good health and CMV-seropositive. The chain joins TRBV14 to TRBJ2-2; D is uncertain. Sequencing input: PBMCs. CDR3 bases: TGTGCCAGCAGCCAGAGGTTCACCGGGGAGCTGTTTTTT. Its protein product is CASSQRFTGELFF.